This T cell receptor beta chain was identified during a study of T cells after yellow fever vaccination. Trimming removed 3 bases at V and 9 bases at J, with 14 bases between. Germline assignment: CDR1 KGHSH and CDR2 LQKENI. The CDR3 has 13 residues. TCRdb reanalysed the 5' RACE reads using MiXCR and keeps one entry per CDR3 protein. The sample comprises about 260,000 distinct CDR3 sequences, roughly 5.6% of which are singletons, and around 3.5% rests with the top ten. In this sample, this clonotype turned up a few times. The sample consisted of CD4+ T cells sorted from PBMCs, taken on the day of the yellow fever booster vaccination. This receptor was obtained from a man aged 18 to 29 who received the YFV17D yellow fever vaccine. The genes are TRBV18 and TRBJ1-2, with D possibly TRBD1 on 5 matching bases. The DNA for the CDR3 is TGTGCCAGCTCACCCCCCAGCAGGGCGAGCTACACCTTC. Amino acids: CASSPPSRASYTF.